The 4 T cell receptor delta chains below were found in one sample sequenced in a study of Vδ1+ human thymocytes. General observations from the study: Thymic TRG and TRD repertoires appeared highly polyclonal.

Extracted RNA was reverse transcribed into cDNA. CDR3 amplicons came from multiplex PCR with pooled V-gene forward and constant-region reverse primers. TCRdb re-called the multiplex PCR reads via CATT. The sample lists 45,000 to 75,000 delta-chain clones, roughly 16% occurring once. Their recognized antigens are unknown. The sample was Vdelta1+ gamma-delta thymocytes from the thymus. Subset noted: FACS-sorted CD3+ TCRalphabeta- TCRVdelta1+ TCRVdelta2- thymocytes. The receptors come from a girl under two years old who had congenital heart surgery.

There are a few counts of this clone. V and J are TRDV1 and TRDJ1, with 7 positions matching TRDD2. Trimming cost V 9 bases and J 7 bases; bases outside gene matches: 32. CDR1 TSWWSYY and CDR2 QGS come from the germline V gene. This CDR3 region has 20 residues. The CDR3 is CALLCLPPKLWRPQGAKLIF. The CDR3 bases are TGTGCTCTACTATGCCTTCCTCCCAAGCTATGGAGACCACAGGGGGCTAAACTCATCTTT.

This clone was observed a few times. This sequence joins TRDV1 and TRDJ1; 8 bases line up with TRDD3. The CDR3 is 21 residues long. Germline CDR1 is TSWWSYY and CDR2 is QGS. The junction had 20 bases not matched to a gene; V was cut back by 2 bases and J by 0 bases. CDR3 sequence: CALGEGFPGTGGPKYTDKLIF. Written as DNA, the CDR3 is TGTGCTCTTGGGGAAGGATTCCCCGGTACTGGGGGCCCCAAGTACACCGATAAACTCATCTTT.

This clone was detected a few times. The chain uses TRDV1 and TRDJ1; D is unclear. Germline V gives CDR1 TSWWSYY, CDR2 QGS. The CDR3 contains 18 residues. Trimming cost V 6 bases and J 0 bases, with 23 bases left between them. CDR3 residues: CALGVRKGPPSYTDKLIF. The CDR3 nucleotides read TGTGCTCTTGGTGTAAGAAAGGGCCCCCCGTCGTACACCGATAAACTCATCTTT.

The chain is built from TRDV1 and TRDJ1; tentatively, D is TRDD2 (5 bases). CDR1 and CDR2 from the germline V gene are TSWWSYY and QGS. Trimming removed 5 bases at V and 0 bases at J, with 28 bases between. This CDR3 is built from 20 residues. CDR3 DNA: TGTGCTCTTGGGTCTCTGCCCGTCCGGGCGAACCTACTGTACACCGATAAACTCATCTTT. It specifies CALGSLPVRANLLYTDKLIF.